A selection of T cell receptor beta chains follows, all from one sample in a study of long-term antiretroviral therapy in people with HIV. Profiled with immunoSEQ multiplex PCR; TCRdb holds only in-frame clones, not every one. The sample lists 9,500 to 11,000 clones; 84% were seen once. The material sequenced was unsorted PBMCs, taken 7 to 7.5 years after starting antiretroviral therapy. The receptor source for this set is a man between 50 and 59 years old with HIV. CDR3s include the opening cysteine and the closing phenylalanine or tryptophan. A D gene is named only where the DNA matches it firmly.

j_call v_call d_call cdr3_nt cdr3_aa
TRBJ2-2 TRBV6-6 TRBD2 TGTGCCAGCAGTTTAGCGGGGAACACCGGGGAGCTGTTTTTT CASSLAGNTGELFF
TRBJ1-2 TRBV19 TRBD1 TGTGCCAGTAGCCCGGGACAGGGCCCCTATGGCTACACCTTC CASSPGQGPYGYTF
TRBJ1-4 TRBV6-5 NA TGTGCCAGCAGTTACTCCTTCGGGGGGAGCGGTGAAAAACTGTTTTTT CASSYSFGGSGEKLFF
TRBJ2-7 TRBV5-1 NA TGCGCCAGCAGCTGGACCCCCTGGGACTCCTACGAGCAGTACTTC CASSWTPWDSYEQYF
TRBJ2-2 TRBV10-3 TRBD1 TGTGCCATCAGTTCCGGGACAGGGGCCGCCGGGGAGCTGTTTTTT CAISSGTGAAGELFF
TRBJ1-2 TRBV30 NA TGTGCCTGGAGTGAGGGGTTAGCTAACTATGGCTACACCTTC CAWSEGLANYGYTF
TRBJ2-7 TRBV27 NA TGTGCCAGCAGTGTCATGGGGCGCACCCACGAGCAGTACTTC CASSVMGRTHEQYF
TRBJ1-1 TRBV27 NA TGTGCCAGCAGTCCCTCGGCCCTCACTGAAGCTTTCTTT CASSPSALTEAFF
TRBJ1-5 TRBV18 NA TGTGCCAGCTCACCACCGCCAGGGGAAGACAATCAGCCCCAGCATTTT CASSPPPGEDNQPQHF
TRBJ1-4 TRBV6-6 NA TGTGCCAGCAAATTAGCAACTAATGAAAAACTGTTTTTT CASKLATNEKLFF
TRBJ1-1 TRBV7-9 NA TGTGCCAGCAGCCCGGGGCAGAACACTGAAGCTTTCTTT CASSPGQNTEAFF
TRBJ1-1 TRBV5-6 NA TGTGCCAGCAGCTTGGTTACATACACTGAAGCTTTCTTT CASSLVTYTEAFF